Shown below are 13 T cell receptor beta chains from a single sample sequenced in a study of cytomegalovirus exposure and HLA in healthy donors. PCR used 60 Vbeta primers and 13 Jbeta primers. TCRdb keeps only in-frame clones here, not all; method: immunoSEQ multiplex PCR. The table has about 160,000 clones, roughly 70% seen once. What was sequenced was PBMCs. These receptors all come from a woman aged 50 to 60 in good health and CMV-seropositive.

V gene TRBV30 combines with J gene TRBJ1-1; D is possibly TRBD1 (6 bases). V lost 3 bases, J lost 5 bases, and 13 bases lay in between. This CDR3 spans 13 amino acids. The germline gives CDR1 GTSNPN, CDR2 SVGIG (reference sequence). The DNA of the CDR3 is TGTGCCTGGAGCAGGGGCGGGGGGACTGAAGCTTTCTTT. Translating it yields CAWSRGGGTEAFF.

J is TRBJ2-3 and V is TRBV7-2; 7 bases fit TRBD2. In germline, CDR1 is SGHTA, CDR2 FQGNSA. Germline trimming cut 5 bases from V and 2 bases from J; bases unmatched to any gene: 13. The CDR3 covers 17 residues. The CDR3 sequence: CASSLVGLAEYTDTQYF. The CDR3 nucleotides are TGTGCCAGCAGCCTAGTGGGGCTAGCGGAATACACAGATACGCAGTATTTT. The entire variable domain, with the rest obtained from reference TRBV7-2 and TRBJ2-3, is as follows: GAGVSQSPSNKVTEKGKDVELRCDPISGHTALYWYRQSLGQGLEFLIYFQGNSAPDKSGLPSDRFSAERTGGSVSTLTIQRTQQEDSAVYLCASSLVGLAEYTDTQYFGPGTRLTVL.

V and J are TRBV29-1 and TRBJ1-1; D gene unclear. Germline CDR1 and CDR2: SQVTM and ANQGSEA. Trimming took 7 bases from V and 5 from J, leaving 20 bases between them. The CDR3 contains 14 residues. This chain's CDR3 is CSASSQRRETEAFF. Written as DNA, the CDR3 is TGCAGCGCATCATCCCAGCGGAGGGAAACTGAAGCTTTCTTT.

This clone was detected a few times. V gene TRBV6-1 combines with J gene TRBJ1-3; 7 bases align to TRBD1. The V and J ends lost 10 bases and 0 bases, in that order; junction bases with no gene match: 3. This CDR3 is 13 amino acids long. The V gene's germline CDR1 is MNHNS and CDR2 SASEGT. DNA of the CDR3: TGTGCCACCGGGGACAGCTCTGGAAACACCATATATTTT. Its protein product is CATGDSSGNTIYF.

V and J are TRBV5-1 and TRBJ1-3; tentative D call: TRBD1 (5 bases). The germline V gene has CDR1 SGHRS and CDR2 YFSETQ. Trimming stripped 0 bases from V and 0 bases from J, with 13 bases between. The length of the CDR3 is 17 residues. The CDR3 nucleotides are TGCGCCAGCAGCTTGGCAGGACAAAGAAGCTCTGGAAACACCATATATTTT. Protein product: CASSLAGQRSSGNTIYF.

The chain recombines TRBV18 with TRBJ1-3; the D is unclear. The CDR3 is 15 amino acids. The V end was cut by 0 bases, the J end by 4 bases, with 10 bases between. The germline V gene has CDR1 KGHSH and CDR2 LQKENI. In nucleotides, the CDR3 is TGTGCCAGCTCACCACCGCGGGGAAGCGGAAACACCATATATTTT. Its translation: CASSPPRGSGNTIYF.

The chain joins TRBV18 to TRBJ1-4; 7 bases align to TRBD1. In germline, CDR1 is KGHSH, CDR2 LQKENI. This CDR3 contains 16 residues. V trimming: 3 bases; J trimming: 3 bases; junction bases outside the gene matches: 7. For the CDR3, the DNA is TGTGCCAGCTCACCCTATCGGGACAGCCCTAATGAAAAACTGTTTTTT. Translating gives CASSPYRDSPNEKLFF.

The chain joins TRBV2 to TRBJ2-3; 9 positions agree with TRBD2. The CDR3 covers 17 residues. The V and J ends lost 5 bases and 3 bases, in that order; junction bases with no gene match: 12. Germline V lookup: CDR1 SNHLY, CDR2 FYNNEI. The CDR3 loop is CASSLSRRGGLTDTQYF. In nucleotides, the CDR3 is TGTGCCAGCAGTCTATCGCGGCGGGGGGGCCTAACAGATACGCAGTATTTT.

This clone was detected only once. CDR3 sequence (DNA): TGTGCCAGCAGGGGAAGGACAGGGGGCTCGTACACTGAAGCTTTCTTT. Encoded protein: CASRGRTGGSYTEAFF. The J gene is TRBJ1-1, the V gene TRBV2; TRBD1 matches 11 bases. CDR1 is SNHLY and CDR2 is FYNNEI in the germline V gene. Trimming removed 6 bases from V and 3 bases from J; junction bases left unmatched: 9. This CDR3 has 16 residues.

The chain combines TRBV5-5 with TRBJ2-7; 7 bases are a match to TRBD1. CDR1 and CDR2 (germline): SGHKS, YYEKEE (reference sequence). The CDR3 runs to 15 residues. Germline trimming cut 1 base from V and 0 bases from J; bases unmatched to any gene: 4. CDR3 protein: CASSLTGASSYEQYF. CDR3 sequence (DNA): TGTGCCAGCAGCTTGACAGGGGCTAGCTCCTACGAGCAGTACTTC.

V is TRBV5-1 and J is TRBJ2-6; the D is unclear. Trimming shortened V by 3 bases and J by 0 bases, and 7 bases separated the two germline ends. This CDR3 contains 15 residues. Germline V gives CDR1 SGHRS, CDR2 YFSETQ. For the CDR3, the DNA is TGCGCCAGCAGCTCAACGGGCTCTGGGGCCAACGTCCTGACTTTC. This encodes CASSSTGSGANVLTF.

The rearrangement uses TRBV6-1 and TRBJ1-5, with D uncertain. CDR3 length: 16 residues. Per the germline V gene, CDR1 is MNHNS and CDR2 is SASEGT. V shed 4 bases and J shed 6 bases, with 19 bases lying between them. The CDR3 coding sequence is TGTGCCAGCAGTGTCGGTCTGAGGGTTGGTGGTCAGCCCCAGCATTTT. Amino acids: CASSVGLRVGGQPQHF.

CDR3 loop: CASRDRLGRMNTEAFF. DNA of the CDR3: TGTGCAAGTCGCGACCGACTCGGGAGAATGAACACTGAAGCTTTCTTT. The rearrangement joins TRBV12-2 to TRBJ1-1. TRBV12-2 is a documented pseudogene. This CDR3 has 16 residues.